The subject of this entry is one T cell receptor beta chain. This record comes from a study of cytomegalovirus exposure and HLA in healthy donors. CDR1 and CDR2 (germline): SGHAT, FQNNGV. V lost 3 bases and J lost 3, with 6 bases in between. This CDR3 region has 12 residues. Profiled with immunoSEQ multiplex PCR; TCRdb holds only in-frame clones, not every one. The sample records about 130,000 clones, more than 70% being singletons. This receptor was identified in a young man in good health and CMV-seronegative. Material for sequencing was PBMCs. The chain employs TRBV11-2 and TRBJ2-7, with D possibly TRBD2 on 6 matching bases. DNA of the CDR3: TGTGCCAGCAGCTTCGGGGGCTACGAGCAGTACTTC. Protein product: CASSFGGYEQYF. Together with reference TRBV11-2 and TRBJ2-7, the CDR3 gives the full variable domain: EAGVAQSPRYKIIEKRQSVAFWCNPISGHATLYWYQQILGQGPKLLIQFQNNGVVDDSQLPKDRFSAERLKGVDSTLKIQPAKLEDSAVYLCASSFGGYEQYFGPGTRLTVT.